These 9 T cell receptor beta chains came from one sample sequenced in a study of identical twins. TCRdb passed the 5' RACE reads through MiXCR, listing each CDR3 protein once. The sample carries under 350,000 distinct CDR3 sequences, 8.5% to 9.5% recorded once. Separately, the same data were catalogued under a study of yellow fever vaccine responses in identical twins.

The sample taken for sequencing was CD8+ T cells sorted from blood. Receptors were obtained from a woman aged 18-29 years in good health.

The rearrangement joins TRBV20-1 to TRBJ2-1; TRBD2 aligns across 10 bases. The CDR3 has 16 amino acids. CDR1 and CDR2 (germline): DFQATT, SNEGSKA (reference sequence). V lost 4 bases, J lost 4 bases, and 10 bases stayed unmatched. The CDR3 coding sequence is TGCAGTGCTACTCCTAGCGGGAGTGTAGTTTACAATGAGCAGTTCTTC. The encoded protein is CSATPSGSVVYNEQFF.

The chain links TRBV29-1 to TRBJ2-3; D remains unclear. V was clipped by 7 bases and J by 0 bases, with 11 bases between them. Germline assignment: CDR1 SQVTM and CDR2 ANQGSEA. The CDR3 runs 13 residues. This CDR3 reads CSALPWSTDTQYF. The CDR3 DNA reads as TGCAGCGCTTTACCCTGGAGCACAGATACGCAGTATTTT.

This clonotype has ten or more counts. The chain employs TRBV4-1 and TRBJ2-7; D not certain. V was trimmed by 5 bases and J by 5 bases, leaving 13 bases between them. This CDR3 has 13 amino acids. Germline lookup yields CDR1 MGHRA and CDR2 YSYEKL. Here the CDR3 reads CASSNRVSNEQYF. DNA of the CDR3: TGCGCCAGCAGCAATAGGGTTAGTAACGAGCAGTACTTC.

This clonotype was observed a few times. The V gene is TRBV30, the J gene TRBJ2-1; 8 bases map to TRBD1. Trimming took 1 base from V and 8 from J; bases not matched to a gene: 10. In germline, CDR1 is GTSNPN, CDR2 SVGIG (reference sequence). The CDR3 covers 15 residues. For the CDR3, the DNA is TGTGCCTGGAGTGGAGGGGCAGGGGGCGGGGATGAGCAGTTCTTC. This gives the protein CAWSGGAGGGDEQFF.

This clonotype was detected many times. The V call is TRBV4-3, the J call TRBJ2-2; no definite D call. Germline values: CDR1 LGHNA, CDR2 YSLEER. Trimming stripped 0 bases from V and 4 bases from J, with 21 bases between. The CDR3 contains 19 residues. In nucleotides, the CDR3 is TGCGCCAGCAGCCAAGATCGTTGGATCGCCCGTATTATCACCGGGGAGCTGTTTTTT. Amino acid sequence: CASSQDRWIARIITGELFF.

This clonotype was counted only a few times. This rearrangement joins TRBV4-3 to TRBJ2-7; 9 bases fit TRBD2. V lost 0 bases, J lost 2 bases, and 2 bases stayed unmatched. This CDR3 spans 15 amino acids. Per the germline V gene, CDR1 is LGHNA and CDR2 is YSLEER. DNA for the CDR3: TGCGCCAGCAGCCAAGATCTAGCGGGGCCCTACGAGCAGTACTTC. Protein product: CASSQDLAGPYEQYF.

This sequence joins TRBV20-1 and TRBJ2-7; possible D gene TRBD1, 5 bases. V lost 1 base and J 4 bases, leaving 8 bases between the germline ends. Germline V gene data show CDR1 as DFQATT and CDR2 as SNEGSKA (reference sequence). CDR3 length: 12 residues. CDR3: CSARATAYEQYF. The CDR3 DNA reads as TGCAGTGCTAGAGCGACAGCGTACGAGCAGTACTTC.

This clonotype occurred many times. This CDR3 is CSVASLASNEQFF. The CDR3 DNA reads as TGCAGCGTTGCCAGCCTAGCGTCTAATGAGCAGTTCTTC. This chain joins TRBV29-1 and TRBJ2-1; TRBD2 is a possible D gene (6 bases). CDR1 is SQVTM, CDR2 ANQGSEA, per germline. The CDR3 is 13 residues long. V was pared by 4 bases and J by 7 bases, with 14 bases between.

There are many counts of this clonotype. The V and J genes are TRBV7-9 and TRBJ1-4; 9 bases agree with TRBD1. The CDR3 contains 15 residues. J was trimmed by 8 bases and V by 7 bases; bases with no gene match: 11. CDR1 is SEHNR and CDR2 is FQNEAQ in the germline V gene (reference sequence). The CDR3 nucleotides are TGTGCCAGCACCCGTCGGGGACAGGGAGTCGAAAAACTGTTTTTT. It specifies CASTRRGQGVEKLFF.